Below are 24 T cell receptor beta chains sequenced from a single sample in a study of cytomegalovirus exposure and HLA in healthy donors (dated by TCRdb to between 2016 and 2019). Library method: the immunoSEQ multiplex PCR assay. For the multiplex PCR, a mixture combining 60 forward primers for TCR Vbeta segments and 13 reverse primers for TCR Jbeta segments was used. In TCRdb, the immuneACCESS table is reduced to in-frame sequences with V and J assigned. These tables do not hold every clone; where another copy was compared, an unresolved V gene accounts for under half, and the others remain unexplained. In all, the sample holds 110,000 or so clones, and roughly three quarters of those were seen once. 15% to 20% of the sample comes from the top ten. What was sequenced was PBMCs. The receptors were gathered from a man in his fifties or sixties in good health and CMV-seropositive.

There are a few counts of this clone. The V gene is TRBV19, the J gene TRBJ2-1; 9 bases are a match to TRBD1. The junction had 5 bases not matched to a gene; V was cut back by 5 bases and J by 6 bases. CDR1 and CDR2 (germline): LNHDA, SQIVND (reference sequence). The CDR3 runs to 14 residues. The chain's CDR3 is CASSGTGRRNEQFF. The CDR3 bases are TGTGCCAGTAGTGGGACAGGGAGGCGCAATGAGCAGTTCTTC.

The CDR3 region is CATAGLLASGSSYEQYF. DNA for the CDR3: TGTGCCACCGCAGGACTGCTAGCTAGCGGGAGCTCCTACGAGCAGTACTTC. The chain has TRBV19 and TRBJ2-7, with 10 nucleotides matching TRBD2. Trimming took 10 bases from V and 0 from J; bases not matched to a gene: 15. Germline V gene data show CDR1 as LNHDA and CDR2 as SQIVND (reference sequence). The CDR3 contains 17 residues.

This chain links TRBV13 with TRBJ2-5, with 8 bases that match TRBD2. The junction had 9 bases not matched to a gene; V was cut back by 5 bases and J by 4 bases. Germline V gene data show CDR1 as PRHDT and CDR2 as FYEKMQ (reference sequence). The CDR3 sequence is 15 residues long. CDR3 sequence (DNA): TGTGCCAGCAGCGCTCTCGGGGGGGGAGCAGAGACCCAGTACTTC. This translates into CASSALGGGAETQYF.

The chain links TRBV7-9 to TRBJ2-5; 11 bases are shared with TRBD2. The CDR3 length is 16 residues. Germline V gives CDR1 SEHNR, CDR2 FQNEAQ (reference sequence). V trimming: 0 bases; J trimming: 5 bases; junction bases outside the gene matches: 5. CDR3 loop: CASSLASGGASETQYF. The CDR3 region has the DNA TGTGCCAGCAGCTTAGCTAGCGGGGGGGCTTCGGAGACCCAGTACTTC.

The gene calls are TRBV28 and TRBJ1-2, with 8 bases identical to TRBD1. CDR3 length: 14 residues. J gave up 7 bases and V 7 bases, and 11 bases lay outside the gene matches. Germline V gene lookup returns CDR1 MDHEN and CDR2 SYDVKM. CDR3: CASIRSGQGGGYTF. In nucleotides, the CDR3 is TGTGCCAGCATCCGATCCGGACAGGGAGGTGGCTACACCTTC.

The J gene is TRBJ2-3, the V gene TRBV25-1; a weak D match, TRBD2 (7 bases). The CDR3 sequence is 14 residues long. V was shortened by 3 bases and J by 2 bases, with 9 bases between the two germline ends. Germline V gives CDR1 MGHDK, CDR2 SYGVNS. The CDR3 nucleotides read TGTGCCAGCAGTGAGGGGGGGCCCACAGATACGCAGTATTTT. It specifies CASSEGGPTDTQYF.

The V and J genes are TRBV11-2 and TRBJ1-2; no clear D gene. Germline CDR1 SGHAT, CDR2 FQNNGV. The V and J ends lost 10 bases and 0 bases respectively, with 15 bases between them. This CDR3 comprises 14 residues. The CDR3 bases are TGTGCCACACAAGATCAGAAGACTAACTATGGCTACACCTTC. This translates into CATQDQKTNYGYTF.

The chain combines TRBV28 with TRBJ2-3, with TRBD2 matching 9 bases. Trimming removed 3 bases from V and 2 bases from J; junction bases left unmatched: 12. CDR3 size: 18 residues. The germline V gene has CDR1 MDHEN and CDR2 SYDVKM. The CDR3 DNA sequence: TGTGCCAGCAGTTTGTTGCGGGAGGGCCTAATCCTCACAGATACGCAGTATTTT. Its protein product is CASSLLREGLILTDTQYF.

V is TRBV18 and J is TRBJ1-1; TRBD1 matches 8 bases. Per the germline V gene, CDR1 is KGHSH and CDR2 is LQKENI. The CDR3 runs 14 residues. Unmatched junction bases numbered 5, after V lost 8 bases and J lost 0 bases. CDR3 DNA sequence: TGTGCCAGCGCTACAGGGGGAGTGAACACTGAAGCTTTCTTT. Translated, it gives CASATGGVNTEAFF.

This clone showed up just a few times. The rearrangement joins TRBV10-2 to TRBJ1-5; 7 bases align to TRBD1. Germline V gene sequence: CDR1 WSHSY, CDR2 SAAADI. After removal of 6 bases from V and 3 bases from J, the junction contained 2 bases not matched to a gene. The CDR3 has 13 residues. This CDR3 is CASRTGINQPQHF. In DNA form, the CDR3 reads TGCGCCAGCAGGACAGGGATCAATCAGCCCCAGCATTTT.

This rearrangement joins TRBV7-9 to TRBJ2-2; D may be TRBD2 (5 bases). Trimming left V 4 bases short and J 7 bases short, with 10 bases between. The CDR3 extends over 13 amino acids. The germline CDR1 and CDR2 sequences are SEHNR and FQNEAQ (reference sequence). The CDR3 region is CASSSPGYGELFF. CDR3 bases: TGTGCCAGCAGCTCCCCGGGGTACGGGGAGCTGTTTTTT.

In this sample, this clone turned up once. CDR3 in DNA: TGTGCCAGCAGCTTAGCGAGTCAGCCCCAGCATTTT. It is translated as CASSLASQPQHF. The chain joins TRBV7-2 to TRBJ1-5; D unclear. Germline CDR1 and CDR2: SGHTA and FQGNSA. Trimming shortened V by 0 bases and J by 6 bases, and 3 bases separated the two germline ends. This CDR3 is 12 amino acids long.

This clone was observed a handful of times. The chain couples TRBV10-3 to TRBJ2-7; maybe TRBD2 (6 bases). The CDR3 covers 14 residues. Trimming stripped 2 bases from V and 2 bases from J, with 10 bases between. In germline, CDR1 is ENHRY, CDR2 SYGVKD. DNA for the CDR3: TGTGCCATCAGTGAGGGGGACTGGACCTACGAGCAGTACTTC. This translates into CAISEGDWTYEQYF.

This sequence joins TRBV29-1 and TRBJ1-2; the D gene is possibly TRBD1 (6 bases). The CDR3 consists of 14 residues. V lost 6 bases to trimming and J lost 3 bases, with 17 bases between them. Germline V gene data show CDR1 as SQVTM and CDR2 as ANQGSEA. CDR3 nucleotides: TGCAGCGTGGAAAACAGGGATCAGGACTATGGCTACACCTTC. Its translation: CSVENRDQDYGYTF.

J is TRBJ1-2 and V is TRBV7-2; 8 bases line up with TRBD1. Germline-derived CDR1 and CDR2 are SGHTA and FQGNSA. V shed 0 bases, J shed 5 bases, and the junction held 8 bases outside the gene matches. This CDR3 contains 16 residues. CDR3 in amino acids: CASSLAKGQAGYGYTF. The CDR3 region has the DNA TGTGCCAGCAGCTTAGCTAAGGGACAGGCCGGATATGGCTACACCTTC. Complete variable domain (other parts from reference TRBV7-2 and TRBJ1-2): GAGVSQSPSNKVTEKGKDVELRCDPISGHTALYWYRQSLGQGLEFLIYFQGNSAPDKSGLPSDRFSAERTGGSVSTLTIQRTQQEDSAVYLCASSLAKGQAGYGYTFGSGTRLTVV.

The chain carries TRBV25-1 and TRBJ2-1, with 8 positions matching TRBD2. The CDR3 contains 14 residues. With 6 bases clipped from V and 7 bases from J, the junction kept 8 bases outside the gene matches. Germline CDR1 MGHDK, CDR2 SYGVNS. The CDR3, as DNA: TGTGCCAGCAGAGTAGGGACGGGAGGGAATGAGCAGTTCTTC. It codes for CASRVGTGGNEQFF. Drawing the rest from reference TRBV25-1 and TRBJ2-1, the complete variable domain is EADIYQTPRYLVIGTGKKITLECSQTMGHDKMYWYQQDPGMELHLIHYSYGVNSTEKGDLSSESTVSRIRTEHFPLTLESARPSHTSQYLCASRVGTGGNEQFFGPGTRLTVL.

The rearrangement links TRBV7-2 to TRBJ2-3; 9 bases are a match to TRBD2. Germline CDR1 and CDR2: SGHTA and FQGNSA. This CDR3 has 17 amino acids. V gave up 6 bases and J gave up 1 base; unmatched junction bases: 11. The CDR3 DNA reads TGTGCCAGCAGGGGGGGGATAGCGGGAGCGGGCACAGATACGCAGTATTTT. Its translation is CASRGGIAGAGTDTQYF.

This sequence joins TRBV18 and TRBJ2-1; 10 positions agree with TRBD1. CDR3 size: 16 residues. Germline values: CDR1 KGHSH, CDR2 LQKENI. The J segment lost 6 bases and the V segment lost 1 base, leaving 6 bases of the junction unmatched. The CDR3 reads CASSPLGGTGANEQFF. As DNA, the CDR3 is TGTGCCAGCTCACCACTAGGGGGGACAGGGGCCAATGAGCAGTTCTTC.

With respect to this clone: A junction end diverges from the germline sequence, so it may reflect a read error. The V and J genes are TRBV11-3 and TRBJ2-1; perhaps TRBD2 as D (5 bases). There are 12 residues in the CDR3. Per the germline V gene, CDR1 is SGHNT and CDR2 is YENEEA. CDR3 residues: CASSKRAVGVLF. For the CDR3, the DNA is TGTGCCAGCAGCAAAAGAGCGGTTGGAGTGCTCTTC.

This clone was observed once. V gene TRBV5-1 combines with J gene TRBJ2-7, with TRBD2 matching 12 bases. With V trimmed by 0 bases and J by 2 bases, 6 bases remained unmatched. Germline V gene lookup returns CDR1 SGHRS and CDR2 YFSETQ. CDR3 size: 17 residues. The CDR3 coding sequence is TGCGCCAGCAGCTTGGAGACTAGCGGGAGCGAAGCCTACGAGCAGTACTTC. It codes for CASSLETSGSEAYEQYF.

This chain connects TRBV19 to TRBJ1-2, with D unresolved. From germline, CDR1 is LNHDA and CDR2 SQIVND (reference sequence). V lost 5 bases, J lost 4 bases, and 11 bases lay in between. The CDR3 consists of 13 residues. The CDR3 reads CASSPRRTYGYTF. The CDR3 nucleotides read TGTGCCAGTAGTCCTCGGAGGACCTATGGCTACACCTTC.

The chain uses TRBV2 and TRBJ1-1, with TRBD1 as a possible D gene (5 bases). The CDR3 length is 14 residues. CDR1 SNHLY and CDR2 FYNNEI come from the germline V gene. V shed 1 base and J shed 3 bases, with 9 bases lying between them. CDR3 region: CASSEEGFYTEAFF. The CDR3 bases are TGTGCCAGCAGTGAAGAGGGGTTTTACACTGAAGCTTTCTTT.

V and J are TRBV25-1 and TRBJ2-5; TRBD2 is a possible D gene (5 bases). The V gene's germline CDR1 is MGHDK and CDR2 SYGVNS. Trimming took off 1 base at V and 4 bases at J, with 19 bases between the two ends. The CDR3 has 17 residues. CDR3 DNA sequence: TGTGCCAGCAGTGAATCTCCGGAGGAGTCGCGGACAGAGACCCAGTACTTC. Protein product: CASSESPEESRTETQYF.

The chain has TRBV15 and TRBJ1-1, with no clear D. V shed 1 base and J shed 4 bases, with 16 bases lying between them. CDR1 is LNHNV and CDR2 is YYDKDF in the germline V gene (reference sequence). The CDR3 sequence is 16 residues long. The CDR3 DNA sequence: TGTGCCACCAGCAGAGGGAGGAGCGCCCGGAGCACTGAAGCTTTCTTT. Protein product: CATSRGRSARSTEAFF.